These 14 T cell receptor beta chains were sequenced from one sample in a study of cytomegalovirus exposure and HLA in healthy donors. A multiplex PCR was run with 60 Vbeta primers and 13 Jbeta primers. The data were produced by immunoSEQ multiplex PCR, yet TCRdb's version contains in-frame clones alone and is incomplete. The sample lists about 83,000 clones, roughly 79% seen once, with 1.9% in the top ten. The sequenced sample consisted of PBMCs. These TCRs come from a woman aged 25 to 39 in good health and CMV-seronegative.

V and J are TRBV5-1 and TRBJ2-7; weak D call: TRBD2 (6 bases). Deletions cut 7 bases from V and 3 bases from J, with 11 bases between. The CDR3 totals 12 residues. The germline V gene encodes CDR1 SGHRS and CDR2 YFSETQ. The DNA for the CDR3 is TGCGCCAGCGGGGTGGACTACTACGAGCAGTACTTC. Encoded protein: CASGVDYYEQYF.

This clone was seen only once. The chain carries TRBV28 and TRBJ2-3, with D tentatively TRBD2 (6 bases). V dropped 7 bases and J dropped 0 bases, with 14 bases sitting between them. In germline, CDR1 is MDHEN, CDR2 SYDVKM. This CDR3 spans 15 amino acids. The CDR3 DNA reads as TGTGCCAGCATTACTAGCAGCAAGAGCACAGATACGCAGTATTTT. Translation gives CASITSSKSTDTQYF.

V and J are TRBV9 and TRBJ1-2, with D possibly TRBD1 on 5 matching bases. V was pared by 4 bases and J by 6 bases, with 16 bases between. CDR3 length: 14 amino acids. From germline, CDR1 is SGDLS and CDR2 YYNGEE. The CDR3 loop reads CASSPRPEGHGYTF. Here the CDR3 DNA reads TGTGCCAGCAGCCCCCGACCGGAGGGACATGGCTACACCTTC.

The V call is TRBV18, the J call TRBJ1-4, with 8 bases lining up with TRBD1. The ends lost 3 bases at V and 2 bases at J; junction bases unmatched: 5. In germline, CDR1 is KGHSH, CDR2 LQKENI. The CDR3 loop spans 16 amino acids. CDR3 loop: CASSPTTGETNEKLFF. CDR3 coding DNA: TGTGCCAGCTCACCCACGACAGGGGAGACTAATGAAAAACTGTTTTTT.

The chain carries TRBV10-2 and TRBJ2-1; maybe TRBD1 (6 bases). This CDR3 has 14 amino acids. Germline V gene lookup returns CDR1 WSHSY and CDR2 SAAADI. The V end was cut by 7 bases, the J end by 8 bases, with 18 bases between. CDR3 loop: CASTKRGTGDEQFF. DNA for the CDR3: TGCGCCAGCACCAAGAGGGGGACCGGCGATGAGCAGTTCTTC.

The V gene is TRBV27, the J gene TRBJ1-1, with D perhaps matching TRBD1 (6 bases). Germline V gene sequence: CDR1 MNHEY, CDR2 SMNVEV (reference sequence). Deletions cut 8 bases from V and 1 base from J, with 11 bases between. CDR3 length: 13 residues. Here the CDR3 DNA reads TGTGCCAGCCGACCGACAGGGAACACTGAAGCTTTCTTT. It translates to CASRPTGNTEAFF.

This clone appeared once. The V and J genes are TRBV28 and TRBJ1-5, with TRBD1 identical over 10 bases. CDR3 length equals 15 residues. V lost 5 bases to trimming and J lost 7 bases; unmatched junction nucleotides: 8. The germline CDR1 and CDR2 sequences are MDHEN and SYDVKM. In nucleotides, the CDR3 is TGTGCCAGCAGTGTAGGGACAGGGGTCAGACAGCCCCAGCATTTT. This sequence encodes CASSVGTGVRQPQHF.

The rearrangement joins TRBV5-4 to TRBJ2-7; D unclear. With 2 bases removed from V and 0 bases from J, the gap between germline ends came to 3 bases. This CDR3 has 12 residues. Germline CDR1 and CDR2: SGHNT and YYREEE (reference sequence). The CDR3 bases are TGTGCCAGCAGCTTATACTCCTACGAGCAGTACTTC. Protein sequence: CASSLYSYEQYF.

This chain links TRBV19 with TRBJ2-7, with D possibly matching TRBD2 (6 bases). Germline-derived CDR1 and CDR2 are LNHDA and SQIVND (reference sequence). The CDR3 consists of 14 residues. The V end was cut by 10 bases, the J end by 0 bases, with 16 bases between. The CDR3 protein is CATTARGGSYEQYF. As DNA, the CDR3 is TGTGCCACTACCGCTCGGGGAGGCTCCTACGAGCAGTACTTC.

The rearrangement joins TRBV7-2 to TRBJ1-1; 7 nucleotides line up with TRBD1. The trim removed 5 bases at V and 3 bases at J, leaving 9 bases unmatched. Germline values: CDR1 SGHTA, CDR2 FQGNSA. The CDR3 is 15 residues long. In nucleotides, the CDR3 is TGTGCCAGCAGCCCACAGGGGCAGGTCGACACTGAAGCTTTCTTT. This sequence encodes CASSPQGQVDTEAFF.

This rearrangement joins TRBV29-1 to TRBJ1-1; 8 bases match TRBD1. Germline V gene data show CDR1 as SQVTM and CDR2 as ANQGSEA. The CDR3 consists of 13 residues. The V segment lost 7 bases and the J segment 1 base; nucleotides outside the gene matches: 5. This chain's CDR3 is CSGAQGANTEAFF. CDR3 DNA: TGCAGCGGGGCCCAGGGGGCGAACACTGAAGCTTTCTTT. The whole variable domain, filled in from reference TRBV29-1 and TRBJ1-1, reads SAVISQKPSRDICQRGTSLTIQCQVDSQVTMMFWYRQQPGQSLTLIATANQGSEATYESGFVIDKFPISRPNLTFSTLTVSNMSPEDSSIYLCSGAQGANTEAFFGQGTRLTVV.

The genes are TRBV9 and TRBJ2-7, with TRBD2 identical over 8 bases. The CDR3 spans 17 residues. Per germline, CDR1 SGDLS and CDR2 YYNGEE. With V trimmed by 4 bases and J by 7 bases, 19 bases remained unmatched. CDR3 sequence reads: CASSSESPSGSTQEQYF. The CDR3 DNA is TGTGCCAGCAGCTCAGAGTCTCCTAGCGGGTCGACCCAGGAGCAGTACTTC.

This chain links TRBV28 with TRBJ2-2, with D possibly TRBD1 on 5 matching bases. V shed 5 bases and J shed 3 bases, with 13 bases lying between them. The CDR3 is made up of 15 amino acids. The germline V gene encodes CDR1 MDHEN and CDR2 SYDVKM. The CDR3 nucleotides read TGTGCCAGCAGTAGGGGTTTTTTATACACCGGGGAGCTGTTTTTT. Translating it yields CASSRGFLYTGELFF.

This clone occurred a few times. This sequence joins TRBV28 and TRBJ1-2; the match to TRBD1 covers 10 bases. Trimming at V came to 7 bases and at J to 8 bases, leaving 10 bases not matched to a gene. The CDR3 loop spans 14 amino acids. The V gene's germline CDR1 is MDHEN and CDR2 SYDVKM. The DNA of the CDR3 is TGTGCCAGCAAGGGACAGGGGTTTTCTCCCGGCTACACCTTC. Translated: CASKGQGFSPGYTF.